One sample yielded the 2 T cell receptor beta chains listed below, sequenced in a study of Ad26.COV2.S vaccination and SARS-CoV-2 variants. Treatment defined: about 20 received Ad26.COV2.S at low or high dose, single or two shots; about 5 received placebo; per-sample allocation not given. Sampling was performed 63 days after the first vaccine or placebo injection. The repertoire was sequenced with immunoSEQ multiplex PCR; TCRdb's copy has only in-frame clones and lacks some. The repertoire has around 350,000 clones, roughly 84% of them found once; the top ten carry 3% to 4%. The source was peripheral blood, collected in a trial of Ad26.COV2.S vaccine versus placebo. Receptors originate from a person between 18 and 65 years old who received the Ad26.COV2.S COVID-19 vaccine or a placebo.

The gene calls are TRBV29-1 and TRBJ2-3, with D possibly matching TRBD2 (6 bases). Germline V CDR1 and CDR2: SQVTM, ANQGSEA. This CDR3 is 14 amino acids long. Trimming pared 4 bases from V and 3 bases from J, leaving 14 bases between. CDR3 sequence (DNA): TGCAGCGTTGCGACCGGGGGTAGAACAGATACGCAGTATTTT. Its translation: CSVATGGRTDTQYF.

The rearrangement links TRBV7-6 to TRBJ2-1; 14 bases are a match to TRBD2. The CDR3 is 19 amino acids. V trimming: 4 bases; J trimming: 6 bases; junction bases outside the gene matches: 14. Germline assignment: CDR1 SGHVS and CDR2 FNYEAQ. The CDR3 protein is CASSYPGLAGEKTINEQFF. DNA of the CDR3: TGTGCCAGCAGCTACCCGGGACTAGCGGGAGAGAAAACCATCAATGAGCAGTTCTTC.